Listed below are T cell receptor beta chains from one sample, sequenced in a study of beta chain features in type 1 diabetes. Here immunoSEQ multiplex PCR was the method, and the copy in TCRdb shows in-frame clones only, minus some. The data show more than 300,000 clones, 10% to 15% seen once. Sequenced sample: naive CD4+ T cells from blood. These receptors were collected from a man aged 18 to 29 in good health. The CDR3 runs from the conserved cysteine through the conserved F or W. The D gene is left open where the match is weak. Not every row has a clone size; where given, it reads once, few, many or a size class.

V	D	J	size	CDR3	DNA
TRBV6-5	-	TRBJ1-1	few	CASSYSRGTEAFF	TGTGCCAGCAGTTACAGCAGGGGCACTGAAGCTTTCTTT
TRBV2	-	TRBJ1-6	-	CASSEAKGRARSPLHF	TGTGCCAGCAGTGAAGCGAAGGGGCGAGCGCGTTCACCCCTCCACTTT
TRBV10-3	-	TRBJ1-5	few	CAISDLVAGQPQHF	TGTGCCATCAGTGATTTGGTGGCAGGTCAGCCCCAGCATTTT
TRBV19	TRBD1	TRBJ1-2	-	CASSIGTGENYGYTF	TGTGCCAGTAGTATCGGGACAGGGGAGAACTATGGCTACACCTTC
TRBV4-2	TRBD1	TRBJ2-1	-	CASSQVAGTGPEGEQFF	TGTGCCAGCAGCCAAGTTGCTGGGACAGGACCCGAGGGTGAGCAGTTCTTC
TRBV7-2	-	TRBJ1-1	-	CASSLRLRAKGTTEAFF	TGTGCCAGCAGCTTAAGGTTGAGGGCCAAGGGTACCACTGAAGCTTTCTTT
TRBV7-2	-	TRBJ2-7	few	CASSLVIGSSYEQYF	TGTGCCAGCAGCTTAGTGATCGGTAGCTCCTACGAGCAGTACTTC
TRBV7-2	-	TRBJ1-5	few	CASSLVGSNQPQHF	TGTGCCAGCAGCTTAGTCGGGAGCAATCAGCCCCAGCATTTT
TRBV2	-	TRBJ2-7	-	CASSEDRVFYEQYF	TGTGCCAGCAGTGAAGACAGGGTTTTCTACGAGCAGTACTTC
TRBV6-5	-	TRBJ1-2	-	CASRRPGIVGYTF	TGTGCCAGCAGACGCCCGGGTATAGTTGGCTACACCTTC
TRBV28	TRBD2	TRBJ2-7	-	CASSLRLAAVLPQDEQYF	TGTGCCAGCAGTTTAAGACTAGCGGCCGTCCTACCGCAGGACGAGCAGTACTTC
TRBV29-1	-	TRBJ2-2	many	CSVGTRNTGELFF	TGCAGCGTCGGGACACGGAACACCGGGGAGCTGTTTTTT
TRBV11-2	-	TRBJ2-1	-	CASSRTSLSYNEQFF	TGTGCCAGCAGCCGAACTTCCCTCTCCTACAATGAGCAGTTCTTC
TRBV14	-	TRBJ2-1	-	CASSQNRGGNEQFF	TGTGCCAGCAGCCAGAACAGGGGGGGCAATGAGCAGTTCTTC
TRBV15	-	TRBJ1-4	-	CATSRSGEKLFF	TGTGCCACCAGCAGATCAGGCGAAAAACTGTTTTTT
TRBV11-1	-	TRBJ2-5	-	CASSSYQETQYF	TGTGCCAGCAGCTCGTACCAAGAGACCCAGTACTTC
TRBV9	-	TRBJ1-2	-	CASSVKPQEESYGYTF	TGTGCCAGCAGCGTGAAACCCCAGGAGGAAAGCTATGGCTACACCTTC
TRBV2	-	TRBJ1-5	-	CASSRGGSNQPQHF	TGTGCCAGCAGTAGGGGAGGCAGCAATCAGCCCCAGCATTTT
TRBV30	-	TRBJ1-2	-	CAWSVRWALYGYTF	TGTGCCTGGAGTGTACGGTGGGCTCTCTATGGCTACACCTTC
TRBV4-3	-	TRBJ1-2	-	CASSQDWRAYYGYTF	TGCGCCAGCAGCCAAGATTGGAGGGCCTACTATGGCTACACCTTC
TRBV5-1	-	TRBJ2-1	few	CASSQEAVTTYNEQFF	TGCGCCAGCAGCCAGGAAGCCGTCACGACCTACAATGAGCAGTTCTTC
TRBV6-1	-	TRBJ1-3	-	CASSEARGNTIYF	TGTGCCAGCAGTGAAGCGCGGGGAAACACCATATATTTT
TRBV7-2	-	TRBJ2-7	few	CASSLMVGRTYEQYF	TGTGCCAGCAGCTTAATGGTTGGCAGAACCTACGAGCAGTACTTC
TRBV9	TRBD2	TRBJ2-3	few	CASSVSYTMASGVSAYSTDTQYF	TGTGCCAGCAGCGTATCATACACTATGGCGAGCGGGGTATCGGCCTATAGTACAGATACGCAGTATTTT
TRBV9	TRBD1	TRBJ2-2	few	CASSVRTGDTGELFF	TGTGCCAGCAGCGTTCGGACAGGGGACACCGGGGAGCTGTTTTTT
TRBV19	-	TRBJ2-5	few	CASSIRERETQYF	TGTGCCAGTAGTATCCGGGAGAGGGAGACCCAGTACTTC
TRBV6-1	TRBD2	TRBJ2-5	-	CASSLGTSGGETQYF	TGTGCCAGCAGTCTCGGGACTAGCGGGGGAGAGACCCAGTACTTC
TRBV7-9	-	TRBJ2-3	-	CASSQELGHTDTQYF	TGTGCCAGCAGCCAAGAGCTAGGCCACACAGATACGCAGTATTTT
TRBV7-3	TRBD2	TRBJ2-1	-	CASSLRQTSGGLTNNEQFF	TGTGCCAGCAGCCTCCGACAGACTAGCGGGGGTCTTACTAACAATGAGCAGTTCTTC
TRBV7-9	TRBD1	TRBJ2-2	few	CASSLPGQGTNTGELFF	TGTGCCAGCAGCTTGCCGGGACAGGGAACGAACACCGGGGAGCTGTTTTTT
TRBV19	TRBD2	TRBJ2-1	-	CASSIDPRRLAGNNEQFF	TGTGCCAGTAGTATAGATCCGCGTCGGCTAGCGGGCAACAATGAGCAGTTCTTC
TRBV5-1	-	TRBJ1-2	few	CASSITGTYGYTF	TGCGCCAGCAGCATTACAGGGACCTATGGCTACACCTTC
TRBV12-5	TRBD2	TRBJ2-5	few	CASGLVLAGVETQYF	TGTGCTAGTGGTTTGGTACTAGCGGGAGTTGAGACCCAGTACTTC
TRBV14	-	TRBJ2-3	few	CASSHTSYYSTDTQYF	TGTGCCAGCAGCCATACTAGCTACTATAGCACAGATACGCAGTATTTT
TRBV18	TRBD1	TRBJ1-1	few	CASSPTDRINTEAFF	TGTGCCAGCTCACCCACGGACAGGATTAACACTGAAGCTTTCTTT
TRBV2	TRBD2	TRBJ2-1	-	CASSGGFTYNEQFF	TGTGCCAGTTCGGGGGGGTTCACCTACAATGAGCAGTTCTTC
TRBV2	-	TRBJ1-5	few	CASIREIDQPQHF	TGTGCCAGCATAAGAGAAATAGATCAGCCCCAGCATTTT
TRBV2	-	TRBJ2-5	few	CASRWGEAETQYF	TGTGCCAGCAGGTGGGGGGAGGCGGAGACCCAGTACTTC
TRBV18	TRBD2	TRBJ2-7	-	CASSPRGLAGNEQYF	TGTGCCAGCTCACCACGCGGCCTAGCGGGGAACGAGCAGTACTTC
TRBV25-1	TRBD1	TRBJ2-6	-	CASSDFPGQNSGANVLTF	TGTGCCAGCAGTGACTTTCCGGGACAGAACTCTGGGGCCAACGTCCTGACTTTC
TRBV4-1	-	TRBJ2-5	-	CASSHRQAGTQYF	TGCGCCAGCAGCCACAGACAGGCGGGGACCCAGTACTTC
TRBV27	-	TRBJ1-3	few	CASSAGIGNTIYF	TGTGCCAGCAGTGCAGGCATCGGAAACACCATATATTTT
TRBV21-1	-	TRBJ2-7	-	CASRTGAHEQYF	TGTGCCAGCAGAACAGGGGCCCACGAGCAGTACTTC
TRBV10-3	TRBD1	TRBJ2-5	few	CAVGTGIGETQYF	TGTGCCGTCGGGACAGGGATAGGAGAGACCCAGTACTTC
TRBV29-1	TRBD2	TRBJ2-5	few	CSAERAGADETQYF	TGCAGCGCTGAAAGAGCGGGAGCCGATGAGACCCAGTACTTC
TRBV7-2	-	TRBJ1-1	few	CASSLERGLGTEAFF	TGTGCCAGCAGCTTAGAACGGGGTTTGGGCACTGAAGCTTTCTTT
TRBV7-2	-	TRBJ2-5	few	CASSSGQETQYF	TGTGCCAGCAGCTCCGGCCAAGAGACCCAGTACTTC
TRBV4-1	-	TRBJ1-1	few	CASSHPMMNTEAFF	TGCGCCAGCAGCCACCCTATGATGAACACTGAAGCTTTCTTT
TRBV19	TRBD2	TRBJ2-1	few	CASSLLANSYNEQFF	TGTGCCAGTAGTTTACTAGCGAACTCCTACAATGAGCAGTTCTTC
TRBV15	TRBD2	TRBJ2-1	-	CATSRAQSDRVRTSGRGPLNEQFF	TGTGCCACCAGCAGAGCTCAGTCGGACAGAGTCAGGACTAGCGGGAGGGGTCCGTTGAATGAGCAGTTCTTC
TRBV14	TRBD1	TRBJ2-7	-	CASSQALLRGPRDYEQYF	TGTGCCAGCAGCCAAGCGTTGCTTAGGGGGCCCCGGGACTACGAGCAGTACTTC
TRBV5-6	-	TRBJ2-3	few	CASSPRQALISTDTQYF	TGTGCCAGCAGCCCCCGACAGGCCCTCATCAGTACAGATACGCAGTATTTT
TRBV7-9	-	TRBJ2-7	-	CASSQVGYEQYF	TGTGCCAGCAGTCAGGTGGGCTACGAGCAGTACTTC